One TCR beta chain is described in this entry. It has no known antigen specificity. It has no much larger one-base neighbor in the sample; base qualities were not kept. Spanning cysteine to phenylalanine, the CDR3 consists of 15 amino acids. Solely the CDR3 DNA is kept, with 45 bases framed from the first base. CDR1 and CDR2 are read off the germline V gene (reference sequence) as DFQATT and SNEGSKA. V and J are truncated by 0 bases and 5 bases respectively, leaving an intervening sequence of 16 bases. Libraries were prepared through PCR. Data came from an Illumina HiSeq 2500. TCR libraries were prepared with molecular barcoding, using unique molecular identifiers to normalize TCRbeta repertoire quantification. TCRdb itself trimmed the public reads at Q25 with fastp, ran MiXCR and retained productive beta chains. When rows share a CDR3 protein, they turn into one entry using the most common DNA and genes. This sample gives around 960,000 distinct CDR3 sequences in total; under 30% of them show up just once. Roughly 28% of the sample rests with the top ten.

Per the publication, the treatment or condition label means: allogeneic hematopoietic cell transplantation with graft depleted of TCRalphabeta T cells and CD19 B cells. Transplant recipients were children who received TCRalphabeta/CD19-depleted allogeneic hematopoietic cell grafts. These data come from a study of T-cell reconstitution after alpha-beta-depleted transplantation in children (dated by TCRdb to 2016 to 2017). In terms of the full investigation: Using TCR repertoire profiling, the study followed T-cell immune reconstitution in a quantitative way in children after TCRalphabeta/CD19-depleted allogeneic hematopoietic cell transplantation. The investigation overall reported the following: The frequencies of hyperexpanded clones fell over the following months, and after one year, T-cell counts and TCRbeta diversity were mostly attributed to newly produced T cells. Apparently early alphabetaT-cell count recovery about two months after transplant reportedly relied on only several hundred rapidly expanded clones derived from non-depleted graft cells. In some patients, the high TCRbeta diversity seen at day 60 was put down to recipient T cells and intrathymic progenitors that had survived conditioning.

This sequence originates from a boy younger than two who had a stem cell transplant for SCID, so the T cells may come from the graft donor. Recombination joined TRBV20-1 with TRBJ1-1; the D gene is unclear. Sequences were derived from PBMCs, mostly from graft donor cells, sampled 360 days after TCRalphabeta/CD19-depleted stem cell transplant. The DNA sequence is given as TGCAGTGCTAGAGATCAAGGCTTGCCTACAACTGAAGCTTTCTTT. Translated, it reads CSARDQGLPTTEAFF.